The 23 T cell receptor beta chains listed next were all sequenced from one sample in a study of cytomegalovirus exposure and HLA in healthy donors. PCR employed 60 Vbeta and 13 Jbeta primers. Sequenced by immunoSEQ multiplex PCR; TCRdb stores in-frame clones only, minus some. The data show 150,000 to 200,000 clones, with around 80% seen just once and approximately 1.5% held by the top ten. The sequencing sample was made of PBMCs. Source of these receptors: a man in his forties in good health and CMV-seronegative.

The V call is TRBV7-9, the J call TRBJ1-4, with 11 bases fitting TRBD1. The CDR3 contains 19 residues. CDR1 is SEHNR and CDR2 is FQNEAQ in the germline V gene (reference sequence). The V and J ends lost 2 bases and 1 base, in that order; junction bases with no gene match: 9. CDR3 sequence (DNA): TGTGCCAGCAGCTTATACGGACAGGGGGCTCTGGGAACTAATGAAAAACTGTTTTTT. This gives the protein CASSLYGQGALGTNEKLFF.

This clone appeared a few times. V and J are TRBV5-1 and TRBJ2-1; weak D call: TRBD2 (5 bases). Trimming removed 2 bases at V and 2 bases at J, with 11 bases between. Germline V CDR1 and CDR2: SGHRS, YFSETQ. The CDR3 consists of 15 residues. The CDR3 DNA is TGCGCCAGCAGCTTAAGCGGTTACCCCTACAATGAGCAGTTCTTC. Encoded protein: CASSLSGYPYNEQFF.

A note on this clone: At one boundary the junction diverges from the germline segment, which might be a read error. The rearrangement joins TRBV7-9 to TRBJ1-3; TRBD1 aligns across 7 bases. Germline lookup yields CDR1 SEHNR and CDR2 FQNEAQ (reference sequence). The CDR3 consists of 16 residues. CDR3 protein: CSSSLEGANTGNTIYF. Written as DNA, the CDR3 is TGTTCCAGCAGCTTAGAGGGGGCCAATACTGGAAACACCATATATTTT.

The genes are TRBV7-6 and TRBJ2-7; no clear D. The germline V gene encodes CDR1 SGHVS and CDR2 FNYEAQ. The CDR3 is made up of 14 amino acids. Deletions cut 3 bases from V and 0 bases from J, with 9 bases between. DNA for the CDR3: TGTGCCAGCAGCTTCAGCGACTCCTCCTACGAGCAGTACGTC. Residues: CASSFSDSSYEQYV.

Only a few counts were recorded for this clone. The V and J genes are TRBV15 and TRBJ2-1, with TRBD2 matching over 8 bases. The germline CDR1 and CDR2 sequences are LNHNV and YYDKDF (reference sequence). The V gene end was trimmed by 4 bases and the J gene end by 1 base; junction bases not matched to a gene: 6. CDR3 length: 16 amino acids. The CDR3 coding sequence is TGTGCCACCAGCACGGGACTAGATTATTCCTACAATGAGCAGTTCTTC. Its translation: CATSTGLDYSYNEQFF. Drawing the rest from reference TRBV15 and TRBJ2-1, the complete variable domain is DAMVIQNPRYQVTQFGKPVTLSCSQTLNHNVMYWYQQKSSQAPKLLFHYYDKDFNNEADTPDNFQSRRPNTSFCFLDIRSPGLGDTAMYLCATSTGLDYSYNEQFFGPGTRLTVL.

V and J are TRBV27 and TRBJ1-1, with TRBD1 identical over 7 bases. Germline V lookup: CDR1 MNHEY, CDR2 SMNVEV (reference sequence). The CDR3 is 13 residues long. V lost 4 bases and J lost 10; bases outside the gene matches: 9. The CDR3 nucleotides read TGTGCCAGCAGTTCTAGACAGGGCGTTGGAGCTTTCTTT. Translated: CASSSRQGVGAFF.

V gene TRBV5-5 combines with J gene TRBJ1-4; no clear D gene. Germline V gene data show CDR1 as SGHKS and CDR2 as YYEKEE (reference sequence). The CDR3 totals 13 residues. Trimming pared 4 bases from V and 8 bases from J, leaving 12 bases between. Written as DNA, the CDR3 is TGTGCCAGCAGCCAAGACACCAAGGAAAAACTGTTTTTT. Its translation: CASSQDTKEKLFF.

The chain is built from TRBV21-1 and TRBJ2-7; the table assigns TRBD2, which was not confirmed against the DNA. TRBV21-1 has pseudogene status. The CDR3 spans 15 residues. The CDR3 DNA reads as TGTGCCAGCAGCACAACTCCTCACGGCGGGTACGAGCAGTACGTC. Protein product: CASSTTPHGGYEQYV.

V gene TRBV19 combines with J gene TRBJ1-5; TRBD1 aligns across 8 bases. The V and J ends lost 2 bases and 5 bases, in that order; junction bases with no gene match: 5. CDR3 length: 15 residues. CDR1 and CDR2 from the germline V gene are LNHDA and SQIVND (reference sequence). The CDR3 loop is CASSIPQGAHQPQHF. DNA of the CDR3: TGTGCCAGTAGTATACCGCAGGGGGCACATCAGCCCCAGCATTTT.

The rearrangement links TRBV7-2 to TRBJ2-5, with a weak D call TRBD1 (6 bases). Trimming stripped 5 bases from V and 5 bases from J, with 15 bases between. The CDR3 is 14 residues long. Germline CDR1 SGHTA, CDR2 FQGNSA. CDR3 bases: TGTGCCAGCAGCCCCCAGGGGTTGGGGGAGACCCAGTACTTC. Protein: CASSPQGLGETQYF.

V gene TRBV5-4 combines with J gene TRBJ2-1, with 9 bases lining up with TRBD1. Per the germline V gene, CDR1 is SGHNT and CDR2 is YYREEE (reference sequence). The CDR3 totals 15 residues. V lost 4 bases to trimming and J lost 6 bases; unmatched junction nucleotides: 8. The CDR3 DNA reads as TGTGCCAGCAGCCCGACAGGGGGTTTTTCCAATGAGCAGTTCTTC. Protein sequence: CASSPTGGFSNEQFF. Based on the CDR3 plus reference TRBV5-4 and TRBJ2-1, the full variable domain is ETGVTQSPTHLIKTRGQQVTLRCSSQSGHNTVSWYQQALGQGPQFIFQYYREEENGRGNFPPRFSGLQFPNYSSELNVNALELDDSALYLCASSPTGGFSNEQFFGPGTRLTVL.

The rearrangement links TRBV4-1 to TRBJ2-4, with D hard to call. Germline CDR1 and CDR2: MGHRA and YSYEKL. This CDR3 is built from 15 residues. The V gene lost 4 bases and the J gene lost 2 bases, with 12 bases spanning the gap. The CDR3 is CASSPLLGSKNIQYF. The CDR3 region has the DNA TGCGCCAGCAGCCCCCTCCTAGGATCCAAAAACATTCAGTACTTC.

The chain is built from TRBV5-4 and TRBJ2-7, with 7 bases lining up with TRBD1. V shed 0 bases, J shed 4 bases, and the junction held 4 bases outside the gene matches. Per the germline V gene, CDR1 is SGHNT and CDR2 is YYREEE (reference sequence). The CDR3 extends over 14 amino acids. The CDR3 sequence: CASSLEGGSYEQYF. The DNA of the CDR3 is TGTGCCAGCAGCTTGGAAGGGGGCTCGTACGAGCAGTACTTC.

V and J are TRBV27 and TRBJ1-2; D perhaps matches TRBD1 (6 bases). The CDR3 is 15 residues long. Trimming stripped 2 bases from V and 6 bases from J, with 16 bases between. Germline CDR1 is MNHEY and CDR2 is SMNVEV (reference sequence). This chain's CDR3 is CASSLGQRVGDGYTF. The DNA of the CDR3 is TGTGCCAGCAGTTTAGGACAGAGGGTGGGGGATGGCTACACCTTC.

The rearrangement joins TRBV5-8 to TRBJ1-4, with 12 bases lining up with TRBD1. The trim removed 4 bases at V and 8 bases at J, leaving 15 bases unmatched. The germline CDR1 and CDR2 sequences are SGHTS and YDEGEE. There are 18 residues in the CDR3. The CDR3 loop reads CASSGSGTGGSRGEKLFF. The CDR3 DNA sequence: TGTGCCAGCAGCGGATCCGGGACAGGGGGCTCTAGGGGAGAAAAACTGTTTTTT.

V usage is TRBV4-2 and J usage is TRBJ2-2, with 13 bases that match TRBD2. With 1 base clipped from V and 5 bases from J, the junction kept 1 base outside the gene matches. The CDR3 has 16 amino acids. Germline V gene sequence: CDR1 LGHNA, CDR2 YNFKEQ. The CDR3 region has the DNA TGTGCCAGCAGCCAAGGGACTAGCGGGAGTACCGGGGAGCTGTTTTTT. It encodes CASSQGTSGSTGELFF.

V and J are TRBV9 and TRBJ2-5, with 9 positions matching TRBD2. Germline V CDR1 and CDR2: SGDLS, YYNGEE. V was pared by 2 bases and J by 2 bases, with 7 bases of the junction left unmatched. The CDR3 consists of 16 residues. The DNA of the CDR3 is TGTGCCAGCAGCGTCCAGACTAGCGGTCTGCAAGAGACCCAGTACTTC. It translates to CASSVQTSGLQETQYF.

As to this clone: This sample also contains other DNA sequences that code for the same CDR3. The chain has TRBV7-9 and TRBJ2-7; D is unclear. This CDR3 comprises 13 residues. Trimming shortened V by 4 bases and J by 0 bases, and 7 bases separated the two germline ends. Germline V gene data show CDR1 as SEHNR and CDR2 as FQNEAQ (reference sequence). CDR3 region: CASSYDTSYEQYF. The CDR3 DNA reads as TGTGCCAGCAGCTACGACACCTCCTACGAGCAGTACTTC.

This CDR3 reads CASSERDRGRRDTQYF. The CDR3 DNA reads as TGTGCCAGCAGTGAGAGGGACAGGGGGCGGCGGGATACGCAGTATTTT. The chain has TRBV2 and TRBJ2-3, with 12 bases identical to TRBD1. CDR1 SNHLY and CDR2 FYNNEI come from the germline V gene. The CDR3 length is 16 residues. The junction had 7 bases not matched to a gene; V was cut back by 3 bases and J by 6 bases.

With regard to this clone: The identical CDR3 is also encoded by other nucleotide sequences in the sample. The chain combines TRBV2 with TRBJ2-2; 10 bases fit TRBD1. The trim removed 3 bases at V and 5 bases at J, leaving 6 bases unmatched. CDR1 SNHLY and CDR2 FYNNEI come from the germline V gene. The CDR3 sequence is 16 residues long. CDR3 coding DNA: TGTGCCAGCAGTGATCTGGACAGGGGGAGTACCGGGGAGCTGTTTTTT. Translating it yields CASSDLDRGSTGELFF.

In regard to this clone: Because the CDR3 is missing its conserved closing phenylalanine or tryptophan, this is likely a read error. It is unclear where the CDR3 begins or ends on the DNA, so no DNA is shown, and the CDR3 is as TCRdb lists it. This sequence joins TRBV30 and TRBJ1-2; the table's D call, TRBD1, has no DNA check behind it. Germline V gene lookup returns CDR1 GTSNPN and CDR2 SVGIG (reference sequence). A total of 14 residues make up the CDR3, ends included. CDR3 loop: CAWSRGTGISPAFG.

V and J are TRBV9 and TRBJ2-1; TRBD2 matches at 12 bases. V was clipped by 4 bases and J by 8 bases; unmatched bases: 4. CDR3 length equals 14 residues. Germline lookup yields CDR1 SGDLS and CDR2 YYNGEE. CDR3 nucleotide sequence: TGTGCCAGCAGCCCCAGACTAGCGGGGGATGAGCAGTTCTTC. This gives the protein CASSPRLAGDEQFF.

The chain couples TRBV6-5 to TRBJ2-4; D is ambiguous. The CDR3 runs to 14 residues. Germline CDR1 MNHEY, CDR2 SVGAGI. V dropped 6 bases and J dropped 0 bases, with 9 bases sitting between them. CDR3 DNA sequence: TGTGCCAGCAGCCCCAGTGGAGCCAAAAACATTCAGTACTTC. Encoded protein: CASSPSGAKNIQYF.